A selection of T cell receptor beta chains follows, all from one sample in a study of blood T cell repertoires in COVID-19. The table came from immunoSEQ multiplex PCR; TCRdb's copy has only in-frame clones and leaves some out. The sample shows approximately 240,000 clones, 80% to 95% of them seen only once. Material for sequencing was PBMCs or T cells enriched from blood (not recorded which). The receptor set was obtained from a woman aged 18 to 35 who had recovered from COVID-19. Each CDR3 is given with its conserved first and last residue. A D gene is named only where the DNA matches it firmly. Clone size appears in some rows only: once, few, many, or a class for an expanded clone.

j_call v_call clone_size d_call cdr3_aa cdr3_nt
TRBJ2-2 TRBV5-1 . TRBD1 CASSLGQGGTGELFF TGCGCCAGCAGCTTGGGACAGGGTGGCACCGGGGAGCTGTTTTTT
TRBJ2-2 TRBV11-2 . . CASSSGGMGTGELFF TGTGCCAGCAGCTCCGGCGGGATGGGGACCGGGGAGCTGTTTTTT
TRBJ2-2 TRBV18 . . CASSPSTSLSNTGELFF TGTGCCAGCTCACCATCGACATCACTGTCGAACACCGGGGAGCTGTTTTTT
TRBJ1-6 TRBV28 . . CASTLTEGRNSPLHF TGTGCCAGCACCTTGACGGAGGGAAGGAATTCACCCCTCCACTTT
TRBJ2-1 TRBV28 . . CASSLTSATTFSYNEQFF TGTGCCAGCAGTTTAACCTCTGCGACTACCTTCTCCTACAATGAGCAGTTCTTC
TRBJ2-1 TRBV28 . . CASSLSGLPNEQFF TGTGCCAGCAGTTTATCGGGACTCCCCAATGAGCAGTTCTTC
TRBJ2-7 TRBV6-5 . . CASSSAGPYEQYF TGTGCCAGCAGTAGCGCGGGGCCCTACGAGCAGTACTTC
TRBJ2-1 TRBV7-2 . TRBD2 CASKGRGAFNEQFF TGTGCCAGCAAGGGGAGGGGTGCTTTCAATGAGCAGTTCTTC
TRBJ1-2 TRBV7-2 . TRBD1 CASSLARGRGSGYTF TGTGCCAGCAGCTTAGCGCGGGGCAGGGGGTCTGGCTACACCTTC
TRBJ1-5 TRBV29-1 . . CSVGEGGYQPQHF TGCAGCGTGGGGGAGGGGGGGTATCAGCCCCAGCATTTT
TRBJ2-5 TRBV5-1 . TRBD1 CASSSTTGVQETQYF TGCGCCAGCAGCTCAACGACAGGGGTCCAAGAGACCCAGTACTTC
TRBJ1-5 TRBV25-1 . . CASSEYNSNQPQHF TGTGCCAGCAGTGAATACAATAGCAATCAGCCCCAGCATTTT
TRBJ1-2 TRBV7-2 . . CASSSPGGAYGYTF TGTGCCAGCAGCTCCCCGGGGGGGGCCTATGGCTACACCTTC
TRBJ1-2 TRBV4-1 . . CASSQGDIRGDYGYTF TGCGCCAGCAGCCAAGGGGACATTAGGGGCGATTATGGCTACACCTTC
TRBJ2-1 TRBV2 once TRBD2 CASTPETPGLAYEQFF TGTGCCAGCACCCCTGAAACACCGGGACTAGCCTATGAGCAGTTCTTC
TRBJ2-2 TRBV7-9 . TRBD1 CASSLQQGASTGELFF TGTGCCAGCAGCCTACAACAGGGGGCGAGTACCGGGGAGCTGTTTTTT
TRBJ2-3 TRBV29-1 once TRBD1 CSVEDGTGAQYF TGCAGCGTTGAAGATGGGACAGGGGCGCAGTATTTT
TRBJ1-1 TRBV4-2 once . CASSQGEYTEAFF TGTGCCAGCAGCCAAGGGGAGTACACTGAAGCTTTCTTT
TRBJ2-2 TRBV11-3 . . CASSFPFSGGPTNTGELFF TGTGCCAGCAGCTTTCCCTTCTCCGGGGGGCCCACTAACACCGGGGAGCTGTTTTTT
TRBJ1-5 TRBV28 . . CASNPQGGNQPQHF TGTGCCAGCAATCCACAGGGTGGCAATCAGCCCCAGCATTTT
TRBJ2-2 TRBV7-9 . TRBD2 CASRHTASGRAYGELFF TGTGCCAGCAGGCATACGGCTAGCGGGAGGGCCTACGGGGAGCTGTTTTTT
TRBJ1-2 TRBV5-1 . . CASAEPGHNYGYTF TGCGCCAGCGCCGAGCCGGGTCATAACTATGGCTACACCTTC
TRBJ1-1 TRBV6-1 . . CASSELLDSSAFF TGTGCCAGCAGTGAGCTGCTTGACAGCTCGGCTTTCTTT
TRBJ2-2 TRBV7-2 . . CASSGLGTGELFF TGTGCCAGCAGCGGACTGGGTACCGGGGAGCTGTTTTTT
TRBJ2-1 TRBV19 . . CASSYETFISYNEQFF TGTGCCAGTAGTTACGAGACATTTATCTCCTACAATGAGCAGTTCTTC
TRBJ2-1 TRBV27 . . CASSSGYNEQFF TGTGCCAGCAGTTCAGGGTACAATGAGCAGTTCTTC
TRBJ1-2 TRBV11-2 once . CASSLDSYGYTF TGTGCCAGCAGCTTAGACAGCTATGGCTACACCTTC
TRBJ1-2 TRBV5-1 . TRBD1 CASSPGTAYGYTF TGCGCCAGCAGCCCGGGGACAGCCTATGGCTACACCTTC
TRBJ1-1 TRBV29-1 . . CSVEVQGGVVTEAFF TGCAGCGTTGAGGTGCAGGGAGGTGTAGTCACTGAAGCTTTCTTT